This TCR beta chain was found in a study of OX40 agonist ivuxolimab in advanced cancers. Whole-study context: All patients had ivuxolimab intravenously every 2 weeks at 0.01 to 10 mg/kg.

Method: immunoSEQ multiplex PCR; TCRdb's copy keeps in-frame clones and lacks some. The repertoire has about 47,000 clones, 88% of them found once; the top ten carry roughly 13%. Worth noting for this clone: Antigen specificity is unknown.

Study-level results: On average, a greater number of expanded clones characterised CD8+ T cells relative to CD4+.

The source material was CD4+ or CD8+ T cells sorted from blood, sampled in a trial of the OX40 agonist ivuxolimab. The TCR originated in an adult with an advanced solid tumor such as melanoma, head and neck, liver or kidney cancer.

CDR3 bases: TGCGCCAGCAACCCCGAGAGCAAGGGGGAGGAAAAACTGTTTTTT. This codes for CASNPESKGEEKLFF. The chain carries TRBV10-1 and TRBJ1-4, with D tentatively TRBD1 (6 bases). Germline assignment: CDR1 WNHNN and CDR2 SYGVQD (reference sequence). The CDR3 spans 15 residues. Trimming took 7 bases from V and 8 from J, leaving 20 bases between them.